This T cell receptor (beta chain) was captured in a study of T cell repertoires in ileal Crohn's disease. Study results and caveats: Active smokers at surgery had more clonal expansions than non-smokers.

A word on this clone: Its antigen is as yet unknown.

TCRdb's copy holds only in-frame clones and misses some; the assay was immunoSEQ multiplex PCR. The sample includes around 15,000 clones, 70% to 85% of them seen just once. The germline V and J ends were trimmed by 1 base and 6 bases, with 9 bases remaining between them. The CDR3 runs 14 residues. In germline, CDR1 is LNHDA, CDR2 SQIVND (reference sequence). This sample's time point: inflamed ileum from the surgical specimen. Sequenced sample: ileal tissue. The sequence was obtained from an adult with Crohn's disease. The chain is built from TRBV19 and TRBJ2-2; D perhaps matches TRBD2 (6 bases). CDR3: CASSIGGVAGELFF. Written as DNA, the CDR3 is TGTGCCAGTAGTATAGGGGGGGTAGCCGGGGAGCTGTTTTTT. The full variable domain, rest sourced from reference TRBV19 and TRBJ2-2, is DGGITQSPKYLFRKEGQNVTLSCEQNLNHDAMYWYRQDPGQGLRLIYYSQIVNDFQKGDIAEGYSVSREKKESFPLTVTSAQKNPTAFYLCASSIGGVAGELFFGEGSRLTVL.